The 24 T cell receptor beta chains below come from one sample, sequenced in a study of blood T cells in healthy people across ages. Combining a sample-barcoded 5' primer with a J-beta primer mix, a second PCR ran for roughly 7 to 12 cycles. MiXCR, run by TCRdb on the 5' RACE reads, gives a single entry per CDR3 protein. The table shows 500,000 to 550,000 distinct CDR3 sequences, with 24% occurring only once. This sample also belongs to another study, concerning T cells of mothers and their children.

The sequenced sample consisted of blood. These receptors were taken from a boy younger than 18 in good health.

V and J are TRBV6-4 and TRBJ1-1; tentatively, D is TRBD1 (5 bases). CDR1 is MRHNA and CDR2 is SNTAGT in the germline V gene. The CDR3 loop spans 12 amino acids. V lost 7 bases and J 10 bases, leaving 16 bases between the germline ends. CDR3 protein: CASTPGPRGAFF. The CDR3 DNA follows: TGTGCCAGCACCCCTGGCCCTAGGGGAGCTTTCTTT.

This clonotype has more than one count but fewer than ten. J is TRBJ1-6 and V is TRBV13; D gene ambiguous. Germline CDR1 is PRHDT and CDR2 is FYEKMQ (reference sequence). The V gene lost 6 bases and the J gene lost 4 bases, with 19 bases spanning the gap. CDR3 length: 17 residues. The CDR3 loop reads CASRQTNVLGYNSPLHF. DNA for the CDR3: TGTGCCAGCAGACAAACCAACGTATTAGGGTATAATTCACCCCTCCACTTT.

This clonotype appeared once. The chain has TRBV2 and TRBJ2-3; 7 bases fit TRBD2. V lost 0 bases, J lost 4 bases, and 7 bases stayed unmatched. CDR3 size: 16 residues. Germline V gene sequence: CDR1 SNHLY, CDR2 FYNNEI. The CDR3 region is CASSEASGRASDTQYF. The CDR3, as DNA: TGTGCCAGCAGTGAAGCATCGGGGAGGGCCTCAGATACGCAGTATTTT.

There are a few counts of this clonotype. The genes are TRBV4-3 and TRBJ2-5; possibly TRBD1 for D (6 bases). V was clipped by 0 bases and J by 0 bases, with 11 bases between them. This CDR3 is 16 amino acids long. Germline-derived CDR1 and CDR2 are LGHNA and YSLEER. The CDR3 is CASSQDPDRYQETQYF. CDR3 nucleotides: TGCGCCAGCAGCCAAGATCCTGACAGGTACCAAGAGACCCAGTACTTC.

For the CDR3, the DNA is TGCAGTGCTAGAAGGTGGGGGGAGACCCAGTACTTC. Its protein is CSARRWGETQYF. The V and J genes are TRBV20-1 and TRBJ2-5; D possibly uses TRBD1 or TRBD2 (5 bases each). The V end was cut by 2 bases, the J end by 5 bases, with 9 bases between. The germline gives CDR1 DFQATT, CDR2 SNEGSKA (reference sequence). The CDR3 runs 12 residues.

A few counts support this clonotype. V is TRBV15 and J is TRBJ2-7, with unresolved D. Germline CDR1 is LNHNV and CDR2 is YYDKDF (reference sequence). Trimming left V 5 bases short and J 7 bases short, with 18 bases between. The CDR3 contains 14 residues. The CDR3 nucleotides are TGTGCCACCAGCCAACGTTTGGACGTCCAGGAGCAGTACTTC. It codes for CATSQRLDVQEQYF.

V and J are TRBV7-2 and TRBJ2-5; TRBD1 matches at 7 bases. Gene TRBJ2-7 matches the end of the DNA better, so the J call may be wrong. This CDR3 contains 14 residues. Looked up from germline, CDR1 is SGHTA and CDR2 is FQGNSA. The CDR3 loop is CASSFGTVVYEQYF. DNA of the CDR3: TGTGCCAGCAGCTTTGGGACAGTAGTCTACGAGCAGTACTTC.

V usage is TRBV18 and J usage is TRBJ1-6; D remains ambiguous. Trimming left V 3 bases short and J 0 bases short, with 12 bases between. CDR1 and CDR2 from the germline V gene are KGHSH and LQKENI. The CDR3 length is 17 residues. The CDR3 is CASSPGGIFSYNSPLHF. The CDR3 nucleotides read TGTGCCAGCTCACCTGGCGGCATATTCTCCTATAATTCACCCCTCCACTTT. The full variable domain, completed using reference TRBV18 and TRBJ1-6, is NAGVMQNPRHLVRRRGQEARLRCSPMKGHSHVYWYRQLPEEGLKFMVYLQKENIIDESGMPKERFSAEFPKEGPSILRIQQVVRGDSAAYFCASSPGGIFSYNSPLHFGNGTRLTVT.

V is TRBV7-2 and J is TRBJ1-1, with TRBD1 matching 9 bases. This CDR3 contains 14 residues. The V gene end was trimmed by 0 bases and the J gene end by 4 bases; junction bases not matched to a gene: 0. Germline V CDR1 and CDR2: SGHTA, FQGNSA. CDR3 region: CASSLADRGTEAFF. In DNA, the CDR3 is TGTGCCAGCAGCTTAGCGGACAGGGGCACTGAAGCTTTCTTT.

The CDR3 nucleotides read TGTGCCAGCAGCGGGAGGACTAGCGGGAGGACGAACGAGCAGTACTTC. Its protein is CASSGRTSGRTNEQYF. V and J are TRBV7-9 and TRBJ2-7; 14 nucleotides match TRBD2. Germline trimming cut 5 bases from V and 5 bases from J; bases unmatched to any gene: 8. The CDR3 is 16 amino acids. Germline CDR1 is SEHNR and CDR2 is FQNEAQ (reference sequence).

This chain links TRBV12-3 or TRBV12-4 with TRBJ2-5; 14 bases align to TRBD2. The CDR3 spans 12 residues. The V gene end was trimmed by 8 bases and the J gene end by 14 bases; junction bases not matched to a gene: 7. CDR3 DNA sequence: TGTGCCAGCGGAGGACTAGCGGGGGGACCCTACTTC. Amino acids: CASGGLAGGPYF.

This clonotype was counted between two and nine times. This chain connects TRBV4-1 to TRBJ2-1, with a possible D match to TRBD2 (5 bases). Deletions cut 3 bases from V and 5 bases from J, with 17 bases between. CDR3 size: 16 residues. The germline CDR1 and CDR2 sequences are MGHRA and YSYEKL. Here the CDR3 reads CASSQARRSNDNEQFF. The CDR3 DNA sequence: TGCGCCAGCAGCCAGGCCAGGAGGTCAAATGACAATGAGCAGTTCTTC.

The genes are TRBV24-1 and TRBJ2-5, with TRBD2 as a possible D gene (5 bases). The end of the DNA fits TRBJ2-1 better, so the J call may be wrong. The CDR3 consists of 13 residues. Germline V lookup: CDR1 KGHDR, CDR2 SFDVKD. The CDR3 DNA reads TGTGCCACCAGTGATTCGGAAAGCGGTGAGCAGTTCTTC. Protein sequence: CATSDSESGEQFF.

This sequence joins TRBV5-1 and TRBJ2-1; D might be TRBD1 or TRBD2, each matching 5 bases. The last part of the DNA fits TRBJ2-7 better; the J call may be wrong. Germline values: CDR1 SGHRS, CDR2 YFSETQ. The CDR3 loop spans 15 amino acids. CDR3 nucleotides: TGCGCCAGCAGCCCCTGGGACCGAGTCTCCTACGAGCAGTACTTC. Protein sequence: CASSPWDRVSYEQYF.

In this sample, this clonotype turned up a few times. The chain couples TRBV5-1 to TRBJ1-4; TRBD1 aligns across 7 bases. Trimming removed 0 bases from V and 0 bases from J; junction bases left unmatched: 8. The CDR3 is 18 amino acids. CDR1 and CDR2 from the germline V gene are SGHRS and YFSETQ. The CDR3, as DNA: TGCGCCAGCAGCTTGGCCTTCAACAGGGGCCCAACTAATGAAAAACTGTTTTTT. Its translation is CASSLAFNRGPTNEKLFF. The variable domain in full, completed from reference TRBV5-1 and TRBJ1-4, reads KAGVTQTPRYLIKTRGQQVTLSCSPISGHRSVSWYQQTPGQGLQFLFEYFSETQRNKGNFPGRFSGRQFSNSRSEMNVSTLELGDSALYLCASSLAFNRGPTNEKLFFGSGTQLSVL.

A few counts support this clonotype. This sequence joins TRBV2 and TRBJ2-7; D ambiguous. With 3 bases removed from V and 6 bases from J, the gap between germline ends came to 6 bases. There are 11 residues in the CDR3. Germline CDR1 and CDR2: SNHLY and FYNNEI. CDR3 protein: CASSEFSEQYF. Written as DNA, the CDR3 is TGTGCCAGCAGTGAGTTTTCCGAGCAGTACTTC.

This sequence joins TRBV7-2 and TRBJ2-5; TRBD1 matches 7 bases. TRBJ2-1 explains the end of the DNA better; the J call may be wrong. Germline V gives CDR1 SGHTA, CDR2 FQGNSA. There are 17 residues in the CDR3. CDR3 region: CASSSVPGTEAFREQFF. In nucleotides, the CDR3 is TGTGCCAGCAGCTCAGTGCCTGGGACAGAGGCATTCCGCGAGCAGTTCTTC.

This clonotype was detected many times. J is TRBJ2-1 and V is TRBV25-1; D tentatively fits TRBD1 or TRBD2 (7 bases each). Germline CDR1 reads MGHDK; CDR2 reads SYGVNS. This CDR3 has 15 amino acids. V gave up 5 bases and J gave up 1 base, with 12 bases separating them. In DNA, the CDR3 is TGTGCCAGCAGTCTCAGGGGGGGATCCTACAATGAGCAGTTCTTC. It translates to CASSLRGGSYNEQFF.

This clonotype was counted a few times. The chain combines TRBV5-1 with TRBJ1-1, with 8 bases matching TRBD1. Unmatched junction bases numbered 5, after V lost 0 bases and J lost 4 bases. The CDR3 runs to 15 residues. The germline V gene encodes CDR1 SGHRS and CDR2 YFSETQ. Here the CDR3 reads CASSLGAGGFTEAFF. CDR3 nucleotide sequence: TGCGCCAGCAGCTTGGGAGCAGGGGGCTTCACTGAAGCTTTCTTT.

This clonotype was detected only a few times. This rearrangement joins TRBV4-1 to TRBJ2-3, with 8 bases matching TRBD2. There are 15 residues in the CDR3. Trimming removed 7 bases from V and 0 bases from J; junction bases left unmatched: 6. The germline gives CDR1 MGHRA, CDR2 YSYEKL. CDR3 coding DNA: TGCGCCAGCACAGGTAGCGGGGCTAGCACAGATACGCAGTATTTT. As protein: CASTGSGASTDTQYF.

In its sample, this clonotype was seen many times. The chain couples TRBV28 to TRBJ2-5; TRBD2 is a possible D gene (5 bases). The germline V gene has CDR1 MDHEN and CDR2 SYDVKM. This CDR3 comprises 13 residues. V was pared by 2 bases and J by 3 bases, with 7 bases between. CDR3 protein: CASSLTEEETQYF. DNA for the CDR3: TGTGCCAGCAGTTTAACGGAGGAAGAGACCCAGTACTTC.

The chain uses TRBV30 and TRBJ1-4; D is unclear. CDR1 and CDR2 from the germline V gene are GTSNPN and SVGIG (reference sequence). Trimming stripped 0 bases from V and 5 bases from J, with 7 bases between. This CDR3 is 13 amino acids long. For the CDR3, the DNA is TGTGCCTGGAGTGTACAACGGAATGAAAAACTGTTTTTT. It yields the protein CAWSVQRNEKLFF.

The chain is built from TRBV7-9 and TRBJ2-4; D is perhaps TRBD2 (5 bases). This CDR3 region has 11 residues. Trimming shortened V by 8 bases and J by 10 bases, and 12 bases separated the two germline ends. Germline assignment: CDR1 SEHNR and CDR2 FQNEAQ (reference sequence). CDR3 region: CASSLGEIQYF. As DNA, the CDR3 is TGTGCCAGCTCTCTGGGAGAGATTCAGTACTTC.

The table lists this clonotype with many counts. The rearrangement links TRBV28 to TRBJ2-5; 8 bases agree with TRBD2. V gave up 4 bases and J gave up 3 bases; unmatched junction bases: 1. This CDR3 has 13 residues. Germline CDR1 reads MDHEN; CDR2 reads SYDVKM. The CDR3: CASSSRGEETQYF. The DNA for the CDR3 is TGTGCCAGCAGTTCGCGGGGGGAAGAGACCCAGTACTTC.